Each of the 13 T cell receptor beta chains below was sequenced from the same sample in a study of cytomegalovirus exposure and HLA in healthy donors. In the PCR, 60 Vbeta and 13 Jbeta primers were used. Data came from immunoSEQ multiplex PCR; TCRdb stores just in-frame clones and leaves some out. The repertoire holds almost 65,000 clones, with 60% to 85% as singletons. Sequenced input: PBMCs. The source is a male donor in good health and CMV-seropositive.

This rearrangement joins TRBV5-1 to TRBJ1-2; TRBD1 aligns across 7 bases. This CDR3 spans 14 amino acids. V gave up 4 bases and J gave up 2 bases; unmatched junction bases: 5. Per germline, CDR1 SGHRS and CDR2 YFSETQ. The CDR3 spells CASSGAGGNYGYTF. CDR3 in DNA: TGCGCCAGCAGCGGGGCAGGGGGGAACTATGGCTACACCTTC.

This sequence joins TRBV30 and TRBJ2-7; TRBD1 agrees at 7 bases. Germline CDR1 is GTSNPN and CDR2 is SVGIG (reference sequence). J lost 4 bases, V lost 2 bases, and 8 bases had no gene match. The CDR3 loop spans 14 amino acids. CDR3 DNA: TGTGCCTGGAGTATCAGGACAGGCCTGTACGAGCAGTACTTC. Translation gives CAWSIRTGLYEQYF. Combining the CDR3 with reference TRBV30 and TRBJ2-7 gives the whole variable domain SQTIHQWPATLVQPVGSPLSLECTVEGTSNPNLYWYRQAAGRGLQLLFYSVGIGQISSEVPQNLSASRPQDRQFILSSKKLLLSDSGFYLCAWSIRTGLYEQYFGPGTRLTVT.

The rearrangement links TRBV5-1 to TRBJ2-3; 7 bases are shared with TRBD2. Germline CDR1 reads SGHRS; CDR2 reads YFSETQ. The V gene end was trimmed by 0 bases and the J gene end by 3 bases; junction bases not matched to a gene: 13. The CDR3 has 18 residues. CDR3 DNA sequence: TGCGCCAGCAGCTTGGGGGAGAGACTAGCCCAGTTGACAGATACGCAGTATTTT. Translation: CASSLGERLAQLTDTQYF.

The genes are TRBV5-1 and TRBJ2-5, with D possibly matching TRBD1 (7 bases). The CDR3 is 13 amino acids. Per germline, CDR1 SGHRS and CDR2 YFSETQ. V gave up 3 bases and J gave up 5 bases, with 11 bases separating them. The chain's CDR3 is CASSSQGGETQYF. CDR3 DNA: TGCGCCAGCAGCTCCCAGGGGGGTGAGACCCAGTACTTC.

Comments on this clone: This CDR3 fails to terminate in the conserved phenylalanine or tryptophan, so it likely reflects a read error. It is unclear where the CDR3 begins or ends on the DNA, so no DNA is shown, and the CDR3 is as TCRdb lists it. J is TRBJ1-3 and V is TRBV5-6. The CDR3 has 12 amino acids, counting both end residues. Per germline, CDR1 SGHDT and CDR2 YYEEEE. CDR3 sequence reads: CASSPWGGEWVR.

The chain links TRBV6-5 to TRBJ2-5, with 7 bases identical to TRBD1. The J call may be mistaken, given a closer DNA end match to TRBJ2-7. CDR3 length: 15 amino acids. Germline CDR1 and CDR2: MNHEY and SVGAGI. CDR3 DNA: TGTGCCAGCAGTCAAATACTGGGGACAGCGTACGAGCAGTACTTC. It specifies CASSQILGTAYEQYF.

The chain employs TRBV7-2 and TRBJ2-5; 12 nucleotides align to TRBD2. Losses at the gene ends were 3 bases for V and 2 bases for J; bases not matched to a gene: 4. The CDR3 covers 16 residues. Looked up from germline, CDR1 is SGHTA and CDR2 is FQGNSA. CDR3 amino acids: CASSLTSGGSQETQYF. The CDR3 region has the DNA TGTGCCAGCAGCTTGACTAGCGGGGGTTCGCAAGAGACCCAGTACTTC.

This chain uses TRBV5-5 with TRBJ2-1; 8 positions agree with TRBD1. CDR1 SGHKS and CDR2 YYEKEE come from the germline V gene (reference sequence). The junction had 9 bases not matched to a gene; V was cut back by 5 bases and J by 5 bases. The CDR3 runs to 15 residues. For the CDR3, the DNA is TGTGCCAGCAGGGGACCGGGACAGGCCAACAATGAGCAGTTCTTC. This codes for CASRGPGQANNEQFF.

V and J are TRBV7-9 and TRBJ1-3, with D perhaps TRBD1 (5 bases). CDR1 and CDR2 from the germline V gene are SEHNR and FQNEAQ (reference sequence). The CDR3 sequence is 17 residues long. With 6 bases removed from V and 0 bases from J, the gap between germline ends came to 18 bases. CDR3 nucleotides: TGTGCCAGCAGTCCCCAAAATCAGGGAATCTCTGGAAACACCATATATTTT. Translating gives CASSPQNQGISGNTIYF.

The chain couples TRBV10-3 to TRBJ1-1, with TRBD1 identical over 7 bases. V shed 6 bases and J 8 bases; nucleotides not matched to a gene: 3. The germline CDR1 and CDR2 sequences are ENHRY and SYGVKD. The CDR3 runs to 11 residues. The CDR3 spells CAIRGGGEAFF. The CDR3 bases are TGTGCCATCAGAGGGGGCGGGGAAGCTTTCTTT.

This rearrangement joins TRBV27 to TRBJ2-2, with TRBD2 matching 13 bases. The germline gives CDR1 MNHEY, CDR2 SMNVEV (reference sequence). This CDR3 spans 15 amino acids. With V trimmed by 6 bases and J by 6 bases, 4 bases remained unmatched. The CDR3, as DNA: TGTGCCAGCAGCATAACTAGCGGGGGGGCCGGGGAGCTGTTTTTT. Protein: CASSITSGGAGELFF.

The CDR3 reads CASRAGTGLFSGANVLTF. DNA of the CDR3: TGTGCCAGCAGGGCCGGGACAGGCCTTTTCTCTGGGGCCAACGTCCTGACTTTC. The rearrangement links TRBV7-8 to TRBJ2-6; 8 nucleotides match TRBD1. V shed 6 bases and J 0 bases; nucleotides not matched to a gene: 10. The CDR3 runs to 18 residues. Germline CDR1 SGHVS, CDR2 FQNEAQ.

The gene calls are TRBV11-2 and TRBJ2-7, with D possibly TRBD1 on 5 matching bases. The ends were cut back, 1 base at V and 3 bases at J, with 10 bases in the middle. The CDR3 contains 14 residues. Germline loops: CDR1 SGHAT, CDR2 FQNNGV. The CDR3 loop is CASSLGQTYYEQYF. Here the CDR3 DNA reads TGTGCCAGCAGCTTAGGACAGACTTACTACGAGCAGTACTTC.